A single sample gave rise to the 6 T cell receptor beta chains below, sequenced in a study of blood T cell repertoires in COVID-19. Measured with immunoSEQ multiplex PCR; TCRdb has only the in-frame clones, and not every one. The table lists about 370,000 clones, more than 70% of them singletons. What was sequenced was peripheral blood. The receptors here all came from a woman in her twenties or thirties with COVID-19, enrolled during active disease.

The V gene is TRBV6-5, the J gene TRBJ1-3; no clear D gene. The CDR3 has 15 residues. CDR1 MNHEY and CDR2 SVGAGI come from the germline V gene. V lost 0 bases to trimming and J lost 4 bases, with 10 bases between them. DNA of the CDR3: TGTGCCAGCAGTTACTCAGAGGGAAGGGGAAACACCATATATTTT. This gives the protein CASSYSEGRGNTIYF.

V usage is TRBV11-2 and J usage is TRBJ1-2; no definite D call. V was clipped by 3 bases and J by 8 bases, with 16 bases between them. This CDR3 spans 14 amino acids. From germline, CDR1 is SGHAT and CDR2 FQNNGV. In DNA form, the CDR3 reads TGTGCCAGCAGCTTGACATGGCGGGTGGAGGGCTACACCTTC. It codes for CASSLTWRVEGYTF.

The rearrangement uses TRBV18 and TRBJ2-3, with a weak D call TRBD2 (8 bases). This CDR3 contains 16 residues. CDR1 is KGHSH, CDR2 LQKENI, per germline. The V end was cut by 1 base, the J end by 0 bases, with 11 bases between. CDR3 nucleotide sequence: TGTGCCAGCTCACCACTAGCGGGACAGAGCACAGATACGCAGTATTTT. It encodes CASSPLAGQSTDTQYF.

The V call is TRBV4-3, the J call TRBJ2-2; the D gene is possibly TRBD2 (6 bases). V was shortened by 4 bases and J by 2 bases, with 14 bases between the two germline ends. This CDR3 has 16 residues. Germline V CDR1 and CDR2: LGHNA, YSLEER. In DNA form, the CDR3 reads TGCGCCAGCAGCCCCGGAGGAGGGGTCAACACCGGGGAGCTGTTTTTT. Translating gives CASSPGGGVNTGELFF.

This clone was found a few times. CDR3 nucleotide sequence: TGTGCCAGCAGCCCTGGGCTCGACAATGAGCAGTTCTTC. It yields the protein CASSPGLDNEQFF. V gene TRBV11-2 combines with J gene TRBJ2-1; D ambiguous. Germline loops: CDR1 SGHAT, CDR2 FQNNGV. The CDR3 contains 13 residues. V was trimmed by 5 bases and J by 5 bases, leaving 10 bases between them. Together with reference TRBV11-2 and TRBJ2-1, the CDR3 gives the full variable domain: EAGVAQSPRYKIIEKRQSVAFWCNPISGHATLYWYQQILGQGPKLLIQFQNNGVVDDSQLPKDRFSAERLKGVDSTLKIQPAKLEDSAVYLCASSPGLDNEQFFGPGTRLTVL.

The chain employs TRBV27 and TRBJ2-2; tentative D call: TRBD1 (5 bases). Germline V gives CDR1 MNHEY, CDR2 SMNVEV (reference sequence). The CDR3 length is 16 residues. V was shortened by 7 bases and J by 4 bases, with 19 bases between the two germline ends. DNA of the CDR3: TGTGCCAGCACCCATTCCAGGGTGGCAGGCACCGGGGAGCTGTTTTTT. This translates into CASTHSRVAGTGELFF.